This entry describes one T cell receptor beta chain. At one end, the junction sequence differs from germline, possibly due to a read error. This specimen comes from a study of T cells after yellow fever vaccination. Study-level background: SMART-Seq v4 Ultra Low Input prepared the low-cell-number fractions.

Via MiXCR, TCRdb re-called the 5' RACE reads, giving one row per CDR3 protein. This sample has over 85,000 distinct CDR3 sequences; about 8.8% occur once, and the top ten carry roughly 17%. CDR1 is SEHNR, CDR2 FQNEAQ, per germline (reference sequence). The CDR3 is made up of 14 amino acids. Source: CD8+ T cells not binding an NS4B(214-222) dextramer, sorted from PBMCs, taken around 15 days after the first yellow fever vaccination. The chain employs TRBV7-9 and TRBJ1-5; D gene uncertain. The TCR originated in a man between 18 and 29 years old who received the YFV17D yellow fever vaccine. The chain's CDR3 is CASSLEVIGQPQHF. The CDR3 nucleotides are TGTGCCAGCAGTTTAGAGGTTATCGGTCAGCCCCAGCATTTT.